Shown below are 27 T cell receptor beta chains from a single sample sequenced in a study of T cell responses to AZD1222 COVID-19 vaccine. The protocol was immunoSEQ multiplex PCR, while the TCRdb copy is restricted to in-frame clones and leaves out a portion. Seen here are 130,000 or so clones, approximately 92% observed once, and the top ten hold under 2%. Sequencing used peripheral blood, obtained 28 days after the second AZD1222 dose. These receptors originate from an adult who received the AZD1222 COVID-19 vaccine.

The gene calls are TRBV27 and TRBJ1-1, with D possibly being TRBD1 (6 bases). CDR1 and CDR2 (germline): MNHEY, SMNVEV (reference sequence). V lost 3 bases to trimming and J lost 1 base, with 12 bases between them. The CDR3 consists of 15 residues. CDR3 amino acids: CASSFLQGRNTEAFF. The CDR3 nucleotides read TGTGCCAGCAGTTTTTTACAGGGAAGGAACACTGAAGCTTTCTTT.

V gene TRBV12-3 or TRBV12-4 combines with J gene TRBJ1-1; D is ambiguous. Trimming shortened V by 6 bases and J by 1 base, and 6 bases separated the two germline ends. This CDR3 region has 12 residues. DNA of the CDR3: TGTGCCAGCAGCCTCTGGAACACTGAAGCTTTCTTT. It is translated as CASSLWNTEAFF.

This clone appeared a single time. The chain carries TRBV5-1 and TRBJ1-1, with TRBD1 matching 7 bases. With V trimmed by 9 bases and J by 3 bases, 8 bases remained unmatched. The CDR3 is 13 amino acids. Germline CDR1 SGHRS, CDR2 YFSETQ. The CDR3 sequence: CATRGDGDTEAFF. CDR3 in DNA: TGCGCCACCAGGGGGGACGGGGACACTGAAGCTTTCTTT.

CDR3 amino acids: CASSKGLRYNEQFF. The CDR3 coding sequence is TGTGCCAGCAGTAAGGGCCTGCGCTACAATGAGCAGTTCTTC. The V call is TRBV7-2, the J call TRBJ2-1; D ambiguous. Germline CDR1 reads SGHTA; CDR2 reads FQGNSA. The CDR3 consists of 14 residues. V was clipped by 6 bases and J by 3 bases, with 12 bases between them.

The V and J genes are TRBV7-2 and TRBJ2-1; tentative D call: TRBD1 (5 bases). Per germline, CDR1 SGHTA and CDR2 FQGNSA. The CDR3 is made up of 14 amino acids. Trimming shortened V by 1 base and J by 15 bases, and 19 bases separated the two germline ends. CDR3 bases: TGTGCCAGCAGCTTAGGAGGATCAGCCCTCAGGGTGTTCTTC. It encodes CASSLGGSALRVFF.

The rearrangement links TRBV5-4 to TRBJ2-1; D perhaps matches TRBD2 (6 bases). CDR1 and CDR2 (germline): SGHNT, YYREEE (reference sequence). Deletions cut 1 base from V and 4 bases from J, with 12 bases between. CDR3 length: 15 residues. The CDR3 region has the DNA TGTGCCAGCAGCTTGCAGGGACTCGGTTACAATGAGCAGTTCTTC. This encodes CASSLQGLGYNEQFF.

The V gene is TRBV29-1, the J gene TRBJ1-4; D is uncertain. Trimming took off 7 bases at V and 4 bases at J, with 19 bases between the two ends. This CDR3 contains 15 residues. Germline CDR1 reads SQVTM; CDR2 reads ANQGSEA. CDR3 region: CSGDGRADFNEKLFF. In DNA form, the CDR3 reads TGCAGCGGCGATGGGAGGGCAGATTTTAATGAAAAACTGTTTTTT. Looking up the rest from reference TRBV29-1 and TRBJ1-4 gives the full variable domain: SAVISQKPSRDICQRGTSLTIQCQVDSQVTMMFWYRQQPGQSLTLIATANQGSEATYESGFVIDKFPISRPNLTFSTLTVSNMSPEDSSIYLCSGDGRADFNEKLFFGSGTQLSVL.

This rearrangement joins TRBV19 to TRBJ1-2; D remains ambiguous. The CDR3 is 13 residues long. Trimming removed 3 bases at V and 4 bases at J, with 9 bases between. Germline V gene lookup returns CDR1 LNHDA and CDR2 SQIVND (reference sequence). The CDR3 sequence: CASSISVSYGYTF. The CDR3 region has the DNA TGTGCCAGTAGTATCTCTGTATCCTATGGCTACACCTTC.

This chain connects TRBV18 to TRBJ1-2; no firm D call. Trimming cost V 3 bases and J 1 base, with 9 bases left between them. Germline assignment: CDR1 KGHSH and CDR2 LQKENI. This CDR3 spans 14 amino acids. In DNA, the CDR3 is TGTGCCAGCTCACCCGGGCAAGATAACTATGGCTACACCTTC. Translated: CASSPGQDNYGYTF.

This clone has just one count. The chain carries TRBV30 and TRBJ1-2, with TRBD1 matching over 7 bases. The CDR3 has 11 residues. The germline V gene encodes CDR1 GTSNPN and CDR2 SVGIG (reference sequence). V was pared by 4 bases and J by 10 bases, with 6 bases of the junction left unmatched. As DNA, the CDR3 is TGTGCCTGGACCTACGGACAGGCCTACACCTTC. This codes for CAWTYGQAYTF.

This chain links TRBV10-3 with TRBJ2-2; maybe TRBD2 (5 bases). Germline V gene sequence: CDR1 ENHRY, CDR2 SYGVKD. The CDR3 has 15 amino acids. Trimming took 0 bases from V and 5 from J, leaving 10 bases between them. CDR3 in amino acids: CAISESGRGTGELFF. CDR3 nucleotides: TGTGCCATCAGTGAGTCGGGCCGGGGAACCGGGGAGCTGTTTTTT.

The gene calls are TRBV7-9 and TRBJ1-3, with 7 nucleotides matching TRBD1. Germline lookup yields CDR1 SEHNR and CDR2 FQNEAQ (reference sequence). V shed 5 bases, J shed 2 bases, and the junction held 9 bases outside the gene matches. The CDR3 covers 16 residues. The CDR3 sequence: CASSPRGDRAGNTIYF. CDR3 coding DNA: TGTGCCAGCAGCCCCCGGGGTGACAGGGCTGGAAACACCATATATTTT.

The V gene is TRBV7-9, the J gene TRBJ2-7; no firm D call. Germline V gives CDR1 SEHNR, CDR2 FQNEAQ (reference sequence). Between the trimmed V and J ends, which lost 5 bases and 4 bases, there was a span of 9 bases. The length of the CDR3 is 12 residues. As DNA, the CDR3 is TGTGCCAGCAGCAGAAGAGCTTACGAGCAGTACTTC. Residues: CASSRRAYEQYF.

This clone was counted once. The rearrangement uses TRBV5-1 and TRBJ1-5, with 9 bases matching TRBD1. With V trimmed by 5 bases and J by 5 bases, 2 bases remained unmatched. The CDR3 is made up of 13 amino acids. Germline CDR1 and CDR2: SGHRS and YFSETQ. CDR3 nucleotides: TGCGCCAGCAGACAGGGGGCTGATCAGCCCCAGCATTTT. This gives the protein CASRQGADQPQHF.

In this sample, this clone turned up once. The V and J genes are TRBV9 and TRBJ1-3; the D is unclear. In germline, CDR1 is SGDLS, CDR2 YYNGEE. V was shortened by 4 bases and J by 1 base, with 9 bases between the two germline ends. The CDR3 totals 14 residues. DNA of the CDR3: TGTGCCAGCAGCCCCCAGGTGTCTGGAAACACCATATATTTT. It encodes CASSPQVSGNTIYF.

The gene calls are TRBV4-2 and TRBJ1-1; D remains ambiguous. This CDR3 region has 15 residues. The V gene lost 1 base and the J gene lost 0 bases, with 9 bases spanning the gap. CDR1 LGHNA and CDR2 YNFKEQ come from the germline V gene. CDR3 sequence: CASSQVRPLNTEAFF. CDR3 coding DNA: TGTGCCAGCAGCCAAGTCAGGCCCCTGAACACTGAAGCTTTCTTT.

The count of this clone is one. This chain uses TRBV7-9 with TRBJ2-1; 9 bases map to TRBD1. J lost 4 bases, V lost 5 bases, and 3 bases had no gene match. The CDR3 sequence is 14 residues long. Germline V gene sequence: CDR1 SEHNR, CDR2 FQNEAQ (reference sequence). The CDR3 loop reads CASSRGQGYNEQFF. CDR3 sequence (DNA): TGTGCCAGCAGCCGGGGACAGGGATACAATGAGCAGTTCTTC.

Here the CDR3 reads CASRSSGGWNEQFF. The CDR3, as DNA: TGTGCCAGCAGATCTAGCGGGGGGTGGAATGAGCAGTTCTTC. V and J are TRBV5-4 and TRBJ2-1, with 11 bases identical to TRBD2. V trimming: 5 bases; J trimming: 7 bases; junction bases outside the gene matches: 5. Per germline, CDR1 SGHNT and CDR2 YYREEE (reference sequence). This CDR3 spans 14 amino acids.

The V call is TRBV4-1, the J call TRBJ2-1, with unresolved D. The CDR3 length is 18 residues. Deletions cut 4 bases from V and 0 bases from J, with 19 bases between. Germline V CDR1 and CDR2: MGHRA, YSYEKL. The CDR3 loop reads CASSRSPQEPLSYNEQFF. In DNA, the CDR3 is TGCGCCAGCAGCCGGTCCCCTCAGGAGCCCCTCTCCTACAATGAGCAGTTCTTC.

This rearrangement joins TRBV7-9 to TRBJ2-1, with 7 bases lining up with TRBD2. CDR1 and CDR2 (germline): SEHNR, FQNEAQ (reference sequence). V lost 8 bases, J lost 15 bases, and 10 bases stayed unmatched. CDR3 length: 11 amino acids. The CDR3 DNA sequence: TGTGCCAGCCCCGGGGGGACGGGCACGTTCTTC. It encodes CASPGGTGTFF.

The chain couples TRBV7-2 to TRBJ1-1, with TRBD1 matching over 9 bases. V was pared by 6 bases and J by 4 bases, with 3 bases of the junction left unmatched. The CDR3 totals 13 residues. In germline, CDR1 is SGHTA, CDR2 FQGNSA. The CDR3 DNA is TGTGCCAGCAGTTTGACAGGGGGCACTGAAGCTTTCTTT. Its protein is CASSLTGGTEAFF.

The chain links TRBV27 to TRBJ2-2; D not resolved. Germline V CDR1 and CDR2: MNHEY, SMNVEV (reference sequence). CDR3 size: 14 residues. V was trimmed by 3 bases and J by 2 bases, leaving 7 bases between them. The CDR3 DNA is TGTGCCAGCAGTTTGGGTCGAAACACCGGGGAGCTGTTTTTT. Encoded protein: CASSLGRNTGELFF.

The table lists this clone with a count of one. The chain employs TRBV9 and TRBJ2-1; 8 nucleotides line up with TRBD2. In germline, CDR1 is SGDLS, CDR2 YYNGEE. V lost 4 bases, J lost 4 bases, and 13 bases stayed unmatched. This CDR3 has 17 amino acids. CDR3 sequence reads: CASSFPGAGGLYNEQFF. CDR3 bases: TGTGCCAGCAGCTTCCCCGGCGCGGGAGGTCTTTACAATGAGCAGTTCTTC.

CDR3 DNA sequence: TGTGCCAGTAGTATAGGCAGGGGTGGAGGCTACACCTTC. Its translation: CASSIGRGGGYTF. The rearrangement links TRBV19 to TRBJ1-2, with D tentatively TRBD1 (6 bases). The V gene lost 1 base and the J gene lost 8 bases, with 11 bases spanning the gap. Germline CDR1 is LNHDA and CDR2 is SQIVND (reference sequence). The CDR3 sequence is 13 residues long.

The chain joins TRBV7-8 to TRBJ2-1; 11 bases are a match to TRBD2. The CDR3 covers 17 residues. The germline V gene encodes CDR1 SGHVS and CDR2 FQNEAQ. With 3 bases clipped from V and 8 bases from J, the junction kept 12 bases outside the gene matches. Here the CDR3 DNA reads TGTGCCAGCAGCTTGACGACTAGCGGGGATCGCCGGGATGAGCAGTTCTTC. It codes for CASSLTTSGDRRDEQFF.

This clone was counted once. The chain recombines TRBV14 with TRBJ1-2; D is ambiguous. V lost 1 base to trimming and J lost 3 bases, with 12 bases between them. The germline V gene has CDR1 SGHDN and CDR2 FVKESK. The CDR3 has 15 amino acids. CDR3 bases: TGTGCCAGCAGCCAAGCACGGACGGGGTACTATGGCTACACCTTC. It yields the protein CASSQARTGYYGYTF.

This chain connects TRBV6-5 to TRBJ1-2; TRBD1 aligns across 8 bases. The V segment lost 6 bases and the J segment 2 bases; nucleotides outside the gene matches: 2. This CDR3 is 13 amino acids long. The V gene's germline CDR1 is MNHEY and CDR2 SVGAGI. This CDR3 is CASRGQANYGYTF. The CDR3 DNA reads TGTGCCAGCAGGGGACAGGCGAACTATGGCTACACCTTC.